This paragraph reports one T cell receptor beta chain. The method was immunoSEQ multiplex PCR; TCRdb's version includes in-frame clones alone and lacks a portion of them. Of under 300,000 clones detected, about 80% appear once; the ten largest clones hold roughly 3.1%. This CDR3 has 15 residues. V was clipped by 8 bases and J by 7 bases; unmatched bases: 9. Looked up from germline, CDR1 is MNHEY and CDR2 is SMNVEV (reference sequence). This specimen belongs to a study of blood T cell repertoires in COVID-19. V and J are TRBV27 and TRBJ1-6; 9 bases map to TRBD1. The receptor was isolated from a man aged 45-60 years who had recovered from COVID-19. Specimen: PBMCs or T cells enriched from blood (not recorded which). The DNA of the CDR3 is TGTGCCAGCCGCCGCCGGGACAGGGAGAATTCACCCCTCCACTTT. Protein product: CASRRRDRENSPLHF.